These 27 T cell receptor beta chains share one sample of origin, sequenced in a study of OX40 agonist ivuxolimab in advanced cancers. The method was immunoSEQ multiplex PCR; TCRdb's version includes in-frame clones alone and lacks a portion of them. The table shows just over 50,000 clones, with around 77% occurring only once. This specimen consisted of CD4+ or CD8+ T cells sorted from blood, obtained in a trial of the OX40 agonist ivuxolimab. The receptors were sampled from an adult with an advanced solid tumor such as melanoma, head and neck, liver or kidney cancer.

V and J are TRBV30 and TRBJ2-3; TRBD2 matches 7 bases. Trimming took 4 bases from V and 2 from J; bases not matched to a gene: 6. Germline V gives CDR1 GTSNPN, CDR2 SVGIG (reference sequence). The length of the CDR3 is 14 residues. The DNA of the CDR3 is TGTGCCTGGACCCGGGGAGGGGTCACAGATACGCAGTATTTT. Its translation is CAWTRGGVTDTQYF.

The V gene is TRBV6-5, the J gene TRBJ2-1; 7 nucleotides match TRBD1. J was trimmed by 7 bases and V by 6 bases; bases with no gene match: 3. The CDR3 covers 12 residues. The V gene's germline CDR1 is MNHEY and CDR2 SVGAGI. The CDR3 sequence: CASSPTGNEQFF. The CDR3 DNA follows: TGTGCCAGCAGCCCGACAGGGAATGAGCAGTTCTTC.

This rearrangement joins TRBV6-1 to TRBJ1-3, with D possibly TRBD1 on 5 matching bases. Trimming shortened V by 2 bases and J by 0 bases, and 11 bases separated the two germline ends. This CDR3 has 16 residues. Germline V gives CDR1 MNHNS, CDR2 SASEGT. CDR3 loop: CASSEQGLLSGNTIYF. The CDR3 region has the DNA TGTGCCAGCAGTGAACAGGGCCTACTCTCTGGAAACACCATATATTTT.

This rearrangement joins TRBV28 to TRBJ1-1; TRBD1 might be the D (5 bases). The V gene's germline CDR1 is MDHEN and CDR2 SYDVKM. Trimming took off 5 bases at V and 3 bases at J, with 19 bases between the two ends. The length of the CDR3 is 16 residues. CDR3 nucleotides: TGTGCCAGCAGTCTTGGTGGTTTCCAGGGTGACACTGAAGCTTTCTTT. This gives the protein CASSLGGFQGDTEAFF.

The chain uses TRBV25-1 and TRBJ1-5; D is unresolved. The V and J ends lost 1 base and 7 bases respectively, with 20 bases between them. The CDR3 is 17 amino acids. Germline V gene lookup returns CDR1 MGHDK and CDR2 SYGVNS. The CDR3 coding sequence is TGTGCCAGCAGTGAATCAAAAGGTAACAGCTTCGGCCAGCCCCAGCATTTT. This codes for CASSESKGNSFGQPQHF.

Judged by abundance, this clone is medium-sized. The chain is built from TRBV2 and TRBJ1-6, with D unresolved. Germline-derived CDR1 and CDR2 are SNHLY and FYNNEI. Trimming removed 8 bases from V and 3 bases from J, with 8 bases in between. The CDR3 contains 13 residues. CDR3 sequence reads: CASAKFYNSPLHF. The CDR3 DNA sequence: TGTGCCAGCGCCAAGTTCTATAATTCACCCCTCCACTTT.

This rearrangement joins TRBV5-1 to TRBJ2-1; TRBD2 aligns across 9 bases. The germline V gene encodes CDR1 SGHRS and CDR2 YFSETQ. This CDR3 contains 15 residues. V shed 4 bases and J 7 bases; nucleotides not matched to a gene: 9. The CDR3 sequence is CASSPYAGGTNEQFF. CDR3 nucleotides: TGCGCCAGCAGCCCTTATGCGGGAGGGACGAATGAGCAGTTCTTC.

This rearrangement joins TRBV6-5 to TRBJ2-7; the D gene is possibly TRBD2 (5 bases). Trimming stripped 0 bases from V and 2 bases from J, with 11 bases between. There are 15 residues in the CDR3. CDR1 and CDR2 (germline): MNHEY, SVGAGI. CDR3 amino acids: CASSYSSSSPYEQYF. In DNA, the CDR3 is TGTGCCAGCAGTTACTCGTCTAGCTCACCCTACGAGCAGTACTTC.

The V call is TRBV2, the J call TRBJ2-1; tentative D call: TRBD2 (5 bases). Germline CDR1 SNHLY, CDR2 FYNNEI. Trimming removed 7 bases at V and 7 bases at J, with 20 bases between. The CDR3 loop spans 15 amino acids. The CDR3 region has the DNA TGTGCCAGCATCAGAAACGGGGTCTCGGGTAATGAGCAGTTCTTC. Translation: CASIRNGVSGNEQFF.

This clone occurred a few times. The chain is built from TRBV10-3 and TRBJ1-3; no definite D call. V was trimmed by 0 bases and J by 2 bases, leaving 5 bases between them. The CDR3 runs 14 residues. Germline V gives CDR1 ENHRY, CDR2 SYGVKD. The CDR3 nucleotides are TGTGCCATCAGTGAGTCGGGAACTGGAAACACCATATATTTT. This gives the protein CAISESGTGNTIYF.

The CDR3 DNA reads TGTGCCATCGGGGGACACGAGCAGTACTTC. It specifies CAIGGHEQYF. The chain joins TRBV15 to TRBJ2-7, with TRBD2 as a possible D gene (6 bases). Germline loops: CDR1 LNHNV, CDR2 YYDKDF (reference sequence). CDR3 length: 10 amino acids. Trimming took off 10 bases at V and 5 bases at J, with 9 bases between the two ends.

The chain employs TRBV5-4 and TRBJ2-7; no clear D gene. Per germline, CDR1 SGHNT and CDR2 YYREEE (reference sequence). Trimming cost V 2 bases and J 2 bases, with 11 bases left between them. The CDR3 extends over 14 amino acids. CDR3 residues: CASSLGLTAYEQYF. DNA of the CDR3: TGTGCCAGCAGCTTAGGTCTAACCGCCTACGAGCAGTACTTC.

This clone was observed once. The gene calls are TRBV2 and TRBJ1-5; no firm D call. The CDR3 totals 14 residues. V lost 8 bases and J lost 5, with 16 bases in between. Germline V gene lookup returns CDR1 SNHLY and CDR2 FYNNEI. CDR3 sequence reads: CASGVVSVDQPQHF. For the CDR3, the DNA is TGTGCCAGCGGGGTTGTCAGCGTAGATCAGCCCCAGCATTTT.

V usage is TRBV6-1 and J usage is TRBJ1-3; a possible D gene is TRBD1 (5 bases). V was cut by 0 bases and J by 0 bases, with 9 bases left in between. Germline loops: CDR1 MNHNS, CDR2 SASEGT. The CDR3 loop spans 16 amino acids. DNA for the CDR3: TGTGCCAGCAGTGAAGCCCGTGGGGCCTCTGGAAACACCATATATTTT. It encodes CASSEARGASGNTIYF.

V usage is TRBV6-5 and J usage is TRBJ2-5; 7 bases agree with TRBD2. Losses at the gene ends were 5 bases for V and 4 bases for J; bases not matched to a gene: 10. CDR3 length: 15 amino acids. Looked up from germline, CDR1 is MNHEY and CDR2 is SVGAGI. In DNA form, the CDR3 reads TGTGCCAGCAGTCAACCCCATGGGGGGGGAGAGACCCAGTACTTC. This sequence encodes CASSQPHGGGETQYF.

This chain links TRBV11-2 with TRBJ2-1, with 9 bases lining up with TRBD2. The trim removed 5 bases at V and 3 bases at J, leaving 5 bases unmatched. This CDR3 spans 15 amino acids. The germline CDR1 and CDR2 sequences are SGHAT and FQNNGV. The CDR3 nucleotides read TGTGCCAGCAGCGACTATAGCGGGAGCTACAATGAGCAGTTCTTC. This codes for CASSDYSGSYNEQFF.

The chain has TRBV19 and TRBJ1-5, with D possibly matching TRBD1 (6 bases). This CDR3 region has 15 residues. V dropped 3 bases and J dropped 1 base, with 10 bases sitting between them. Looked up from germline, CDR1 is LNHDA and CDR2 is SQIVND (reference sequence). The chain's CDR3 is CASSMDRMSNQPQHF. The CDR3 coding sequence is TGTGCCAGTAGTATGGACAGAATGAGCAATCAGCCCCAGCATTTT.

The gene calls are TRBV4-1 and TRBJ2-5; D is unclear. V lost 4 bases to trimming and J lost 5 bases, with 17 bases between them. The germline V gene encodes CDR1 MGHRA and CDR2 YSYEKL. This CDR3 spans 15 amino acids. This chain's CDR3 is CASSPRAVASETQYF. The CDR3 DNA reads TGCGCCAGCAGCCCCCGGGCAGTTGCGAGCGAGACCCAGTACTTC.

The chain is built from TRBV4-1 and TRBJ2-3; perhaps TRBD2 as D (6 bases). The germline V and J ends were trimmed by 0 bases and 15 bases, with 19 bases remaining between them. The CDR3 loop spans 14 amino acids. Germline lookup yields CDR1 MGHRA and CDR2 YSYEKL. The CDR3, as DNA: TGCGCCAGCAGCCAAGATGGGAGGAAGGACATTACATATTTT. It is translated as CASSQDGRKDITYF.

The CDR3 DNA sequence: TGTGCCAGCAGTTATCGGGCAGCTAACACCGGGGAGCTGTTTTTT. Encoded protein: CASSYRAANTGELFF. This chain joins TRBV6-5 and TRBJ2-2, with D unresolved. CDR3 length: 15 amino acids. Germline V lookup: CDR1 MNHEY, CDR2 SVGAGI. Trimming took 3 bases from V and 2 from J, leaving 10 bases between them.

V gene TRBV28 combines with J gene TRBJ2-3; 9 nucleotides align to TRBD2. With V trimmed by 0 bases and J by 1 base, 14 bases remained unmatched. The germline gives CDR1 MDHEN, CDR2 SYDVKM. The CDR3 spans 20 residues. The CDR3 sequence: CASSLWDWTSVRVGTDTQYF. As DNA, the CDR3 is TGTGCCAGCAGTTTATGGGATTGGACTAGCGTACGGGTAGGCACAGATACGCAGTATTTT.

This clone was observed a few times. The V and J genes are TRBV4-2 and TRBJ2-3, with no clear D. The CDR3 extends over 15 amino acids. Germline CDR1 is LGHNA and CDR2 is YNFKEQ. The V end was cut by 0 bases, the J end by 2 bases, with 9 bases between. CDR3 sequence (DNA): TGTGCCAGCAGCCAAGATCTCCGGCTCACAGATACGCAGTATTTT. Protein sequence: CASSQDLRLTDTQYF.

As regards this clone: Relative to the germline gene, one junction end is altered; a read error may explain this. This sequence joins TRBV7-7 and TRBJ2-2; 10 bases agree with TRBD2. Per the germline V gene, CDR1 is SSHAT and CDR2 is FNYEAQ (reference sequence). The CDR3 is 15 amino acids. CDR3 in DNA: TGTGCTAGCAGCTTAGCGGGAGGGAACACCGGGGAGCTGTTTTTT. Translation gives CASSLAGGNTGELFF.

The chain has TRBV6-7 and TRBJ2-7; 7 bases agree with TRBD1. TRBV6-7 is treated as an ORF (open reading frame) with a function not yet certain. V gave up 4 bases and J gave up 4 bases; unmatched junction bases: 10. The CDR3 loop spans 15 amino acids. The CDR3 DNA is TGTGCCAGCAGTTCCGTCGACAGGGACCGATACGAGCAGTACTTC. This translates into CASSSVDRDRYEQYF.

The J gene is TRBJ1-3, the V gene TRBV7-2; D is uncertain. There are 13 residues in the CDR3. V dropped 1 base and J dropped 3 bases, with 4 bases sitting between them. Germline V lookup: CDR1 SGHTA, CDR2 FQGNSA. The CDR3 DNA reads TGTGCCAGCAGCTTAGGGGTTGGAAACACCATATATTTT. Translating it yields CASSLGVGNTIYF.

This chain connects TRBV2 to TRBJ2-3, with 8 bases lining up with TRBD1. The CDR3 is made up of 15 amino acids. V lost 5 bases and J lost 2; bases outside the gene matches: 6. The germline gives CDR1 SNHLY, CDR2 FYNNEI. The CDR3 here is CASSLQGEITDTQYF. Here the CDR3 DNA reads TGTGCCAGCAGTCTACAGGGGGAGATCACAGATACGCAGTATTTT.

A remark on this clone: Mismatch with germline at one junction end may stem from a read error. The chain is built from TRBV7-7 and TRBJ2-7; D not certain. The length of the CDR3 is 14 residues. Germline V gene sequence: CDR1 SSHAT, CDR2 FNYEAQ (reference sequence). This CDR3 is CASSPREGPYEQYF. CDR3 DNA sequence: TGTGCTAGCAGCCCAAGAGAAGGACCCTACGAGCAGTACTTC.